This T cell receptor (beta chain) was retrieved from a study of control samples from healthy donors and cancer patients. The protocol was immunoSEQ multiplex PCR, while the TCRdb copy is restricted to in-frame clones and leaves out a portion. The sample shows some 110,000 clones, roughly 85% of them seen only once. Germline lookup yields CDR1 SGHNT and CDR2 YENEEA. CDR3 length: 14 residues. V was pared by 5 bases and J by 5 bases, with 16 bases between. This clonotype was obtained from a woman in her forties or fifties in good health. Sequencing input: blood. This rearrangement joins TRBV11-3 to TRBJ2-7, with D perhaps TRBD1 (6 bases). The CDR3 sequence is CASSGGQFIHEQYF. CDR3 bases: TGTGCCAGCAGCGGGGGCCAGTTCATCCACGAGCAGTACTTC.